The text below deals with one TCR beta chain. These data belong to a study of blood T cell repertoires in COVID-19. Turning to the study itself: Researchers got acute and convalescent COVID-19 samples from the United States, Italy and Spain. PBMCs, B-cell-depleted T cells, or T cells were the source of the cDNA or gDNA that made up the material.

Germline V gives CDR1 SGHRS, CDR2 YFSETQ. V was clipped by 7 bases and J by 5 bases; unmatched bases: 12. This CDR3 has 15 amino acids. In the original analysis: The authors estimated nucleated cell counts from reference gene primer amplification. This table comes from immunoSEQ multiplex PCR, and its TCRdb copy is limited to in-frame clones, with some not included. V and J calls and clone size come straight from that table; D and trimming were deduced from the DNA. The table includes about 240,000 clones, about four fifths detected once. The TCR originated in a man aged 25 to 40 who had recovered from COVID-19. Material: peripheral blood. The chain couples TRBV5-1 to TRBJ2-5; 9 bases fit TRBD2. CDR3 bases: TGCGCCAGCCGTCGCCTAGCGGGGAGTCGGGAGACCCAGTACTTC. It translates to CASRRLAGSRETQYF.